The TCR beta chain under discussion was sequenced for a study of blood T cells in healthy people across ages. Using a J-beta primer mix together with a sample-barcoded 5' primer, a second PCR was run for about 6 to 12 cycles. Each TCR beta cDNA got a 12-nucleotide random molecular identifier. MiXCR was run by TCRdb on the 5' RACE reads, yielding one entry per CDR3 protein. Of more than 900,000 distinct CDR3 sequences detected, approximately 25% appear once; the ten largest clones hold about 0.69%. Concerning this clonotype itself: Antigen specificity is unknown.

Whole-study findings and limits: Without sorted subsets, naive and antigen-experienced compartments could not be conclusively compared.

V shed 3 bases, J shed 5 bases, and the junction held 16 bases outside the gene matches. Germline CDR1 SEHNR, CDR2 FQNEAQ (reference sequence). The CDR3 totals 18 residues. This sample was shared with a second study, whose subject was T cells of mothers and their children. That investigation notes: Related pairs of mothers and children showed slightly higher, non-significant overlap versus unrelated pairs.

Sequencing was carried out using blood. This TCR was recovered from a girl aged 2 to 9 in good health. V is TRBV7-9 and J is TRBJ2-5; 9 bases line up with TRBD1. CDR3 loop: CASSFPSQDRGEYETQYF. The CDR3 DNA reads TGTGCCAGCAGCTTCCCCTCTCAAGACAGGGGGGAGTATGAGACCCAGTACTTC.